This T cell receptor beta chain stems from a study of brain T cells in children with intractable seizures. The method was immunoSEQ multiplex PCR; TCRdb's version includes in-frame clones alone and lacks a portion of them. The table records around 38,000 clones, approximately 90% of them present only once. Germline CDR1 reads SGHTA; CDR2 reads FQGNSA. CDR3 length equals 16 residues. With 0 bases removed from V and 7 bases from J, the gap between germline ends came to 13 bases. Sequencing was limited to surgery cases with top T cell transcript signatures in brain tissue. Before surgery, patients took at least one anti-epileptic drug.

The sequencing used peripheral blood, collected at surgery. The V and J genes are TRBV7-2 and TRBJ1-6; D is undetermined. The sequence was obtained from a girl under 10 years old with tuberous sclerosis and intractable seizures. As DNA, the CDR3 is TGTGCCAGCAGCTTAGCGCTCCAGGCGAGAAATTCACCCCTCCACTTT. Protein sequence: CASSLALQARNSPLHF. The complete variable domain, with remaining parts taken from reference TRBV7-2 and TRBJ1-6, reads GAGVSQSPSNKVTEKGKDVELRCDPISGHTALYWYRQSLGQGLEFLIYFQGNSAPDKSGLPSDRFSAERTGGSVSTLTIQRTQQEDSAVYLCASSLALQARNSPLHFGNGTRLTVT.